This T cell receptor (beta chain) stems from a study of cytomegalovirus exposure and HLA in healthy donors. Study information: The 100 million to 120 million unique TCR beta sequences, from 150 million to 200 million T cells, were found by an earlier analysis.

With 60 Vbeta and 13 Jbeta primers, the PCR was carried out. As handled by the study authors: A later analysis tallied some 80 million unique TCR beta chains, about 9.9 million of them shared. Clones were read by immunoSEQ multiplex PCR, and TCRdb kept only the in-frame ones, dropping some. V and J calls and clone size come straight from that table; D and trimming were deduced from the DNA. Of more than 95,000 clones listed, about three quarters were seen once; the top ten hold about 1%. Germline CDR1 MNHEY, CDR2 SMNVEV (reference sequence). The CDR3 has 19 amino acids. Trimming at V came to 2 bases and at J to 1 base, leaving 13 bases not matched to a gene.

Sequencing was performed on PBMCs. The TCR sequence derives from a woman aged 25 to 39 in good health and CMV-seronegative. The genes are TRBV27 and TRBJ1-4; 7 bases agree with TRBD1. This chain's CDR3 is CASSLIPPLTGVTNEKLFF. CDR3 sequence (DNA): TGTGCCAGCAGTTTAATCCCCCCCCTCACAGGGGTAACTAATGAAAAACTGTTTTTT.